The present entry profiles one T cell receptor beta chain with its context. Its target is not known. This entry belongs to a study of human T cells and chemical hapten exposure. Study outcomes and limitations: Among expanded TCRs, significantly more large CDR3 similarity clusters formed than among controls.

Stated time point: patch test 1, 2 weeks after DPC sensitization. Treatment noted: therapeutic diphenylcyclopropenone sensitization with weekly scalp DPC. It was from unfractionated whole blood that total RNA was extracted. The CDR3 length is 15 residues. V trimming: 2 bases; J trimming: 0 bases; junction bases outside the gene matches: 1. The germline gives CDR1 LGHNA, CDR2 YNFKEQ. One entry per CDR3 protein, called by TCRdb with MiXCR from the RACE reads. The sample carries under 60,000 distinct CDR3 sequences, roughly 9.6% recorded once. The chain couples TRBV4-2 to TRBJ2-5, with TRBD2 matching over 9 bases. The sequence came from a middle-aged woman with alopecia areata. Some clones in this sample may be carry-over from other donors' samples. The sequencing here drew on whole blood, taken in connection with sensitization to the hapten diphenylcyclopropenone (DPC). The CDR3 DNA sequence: TGTGCCAGCAGCCAACGACTAGCGGACCAAGAGACCCAGTACTTC. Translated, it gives CASSQRLADQETQYF.